The present TCR beta chain was sequenced within a study of blood T cell repertoires in COVID-19. Whole-study context: The United States, Italy and Spain supplied acute and convalescent COVID-19 samples.

Authors' data handling: It was from reference gene primer amplification that nucleated cell counts were estimated. Profiling relied on immunoSEQ multiplex PCR, and the TCRdb table lists in-frame clones only, not all of them. V and J calls and clone size are as listed in that table; D and trimming were resolved from the DNA. This table holds 250,000 to 400,000 clones, more than 70% found once. Germline assignment: CDR1 LNHDA and CDR2 SQIVND (reference sequence). Trimming cost V 3 bases and J 3 bases, with 8 bases left between them. This CDR3 spans 13 amino acids. The study drew participants aged about 18 to 90 years from under 30 US areas. The study counted Cohort 3 donors as recovered given two negative PCRs, clearance, or symptom resolution.

The material sequenced was PBMCs or T cells enriched from blood (not recorded which). This receptor was identified in a woman in her 30s who had recovered from COVID-19. The chain links TRBV19 to TRBJ1-2; D might be TRBD1 (6 bases). The DNA for the CDR3 is TGTGCCAGTAGTATGGGACATTACTATGGCTACACCTTC. It is translated as CASSMGHYYGYTF.